Listed below are T cell receptor beta chains from one sample, sequenced in a study of blood T cells in healthy people across ages. TCRdb re-derived calls from the 5' RACE reads in MiXCR, one entry per CDR3 protein. The data contain some 1.4 million distinct CDR3 sequences, 40% to 50% of them seen just once; the ten biggest clones take up less than 8%. The sample was blood. The receptor source for this set is a woman younger than 35 in good health. CDR3s include the opening cysteine and the closing phenylalanine or tryptophan. Fields, in order: V gene, clone size, J gene, D gene, CDR3 DNA, CDR3 protein. A D gene is named only where the DNA matches it firmly. Only part of the rows carry a size: once, few, many, or a class if the clone is expanded.

TRBV30	-	TRBJ2-1	TRBD2	TGTGCCTGGAAGCCTTCCCCGGGACTAGAGCACAATGAGCAGTTCTTC	CAWKPSPGLEHNEQFF
TRBV4-1	-	TRBJ2-3	TRBD2	TGCGCCAGCAGCCAAGACCCGGGACTAGCGTCGGCAGATACGCAGTATTTT	CASSQDPGLASADTQYF
TRBV27	-	TRBJ2-7	-	TGTGCCAGCAGTTCAGTGCCGACCTACGAGCAGTACTTC	CASSSVPTYEQYF
TRBV4-1	few	TRBJ2-1	TRBD2	TGCGCCAGCAGCCAAGCTTGGGTAGCGGGAGGCTCCTACAATGAGCAGTTCTTC	CASSQAWVAGGSYNEQFF
TRBV10-3	-	TRBJ1-3	-	TGTGCCATCAGTGGGAGAGGAAACACCATATATTTT	CAISGRGNTIYF
TRBV30	-	TRBJ1-1	TRBD1	TGTGCCTGGTTCTACAGGGGGCGAAGCACTGAAGTTTTCTTT	CAWFYRGRSTEVFF
TRBV7-9	-	TRBJ2-3	-	TGTGCCAGCAGCTTAGACGTTACGCAGTATTTT	CASSLDVTQYF
TRBV5-1	-	TRBJ2-2	-	TGCGCCAGCAGCCCGGGATCCGGGGGCGGTAGTACCGGGGAGCTGTTTTTT	CASSPGSGGGSTGELFF
TRBV30	-	TRBJ2-1	-	TGTGCCTGGAGTATATGGGCCAATGAGCAGTTCTTC	CAWSIWANEQFF
TRBV10-1	-	TRBJ2-7	-	TGCGCCAGCAGTGGGGTGGACGGGTACTCAACCTACGAGCAGTACTTC	CASSGVDGYSTYEQYF
TRBV5-1	few	TRBJ2-5	TRBD1	TGCGCCAGCAGCATAGGACAGGGATCGCGACCCGGTGAAGAGACCCAGTACTTC	CASSIGQGSRPGEETQYF
TRBV6-6	few	TRBJ2-4	-	TGTGCCAGCAGTTACCCGCGGGACAAGAACATTCAGTACTTC	CASSYPRDKNIQYF
TRBV29-1	many	TRBJ2-5	-	TGCAGCGTTGAAAGAGGGTCCAATGAGCAGTACTTC	CSVERGSNEQYF
TRBV20-1	few	TRBJ1-2	TRBD1	TGCAGTGCTAGAGAGGGACAGGGGATGTACGGCTACACCTTC	CSAREGQGMYGYTF
TRBV12-3/TRBV12-4	-	TRBJ2-5	-	TGTGCCAGCAGACCCCATCGGGCGGAGCAGTACTTC	CASRPHRAEQYF
TRBV3-1	-	TRBJ2-1	-	TGTGCCAGCAGCCTCTCGGGTTCCCGGTATGAGCAGTTCTTC	CASSLSGSRYEQFF
TRBV10-3	-	TRBJ2-1	-	TGTGCCATTGGGACTTACAATGAGCAGTTCTTC	CAIGTYNEQFF
TRBV6-1	-	TRBJ2-7	TRBD2	TGTGCCAGCAGCATGGGACTAGCGGACAATGAGCAGTACTTC	CASSMGLADNEQYF
TRBV10-3	-	TRBJ2-7	TRBD2	TGTGCCATCAGTGAACGGGGGGAGGGTTACGAGCAGTACTTC	CAISERGEGYEQYF
TRBV20-1	once	TRBJ1-5	TRBD1	TGCAGTGCCATAGCCGGGACAGGGAGGTATAGCAATCAGCCCCAGCATTTT	CSAIAGTGRYSNQPQHF
TRBV20-1	few	TRBJ2-7	-	TGCAGTGCTAGAGATCTGGGTCCCTACGAGCAGTACTTC	CSARDLGPYEQYF
TRBV12-3/TRBV12-4	once	TRBJ1-1	-	TGTGCCAGCAGCTCGCCCCACATGGGGGTTACTGAAGCTTTCTTT	CASSSPHMGVTEAFF
TRBV10-3	-	TRBJ2-2	TRBD2	TGTGCCATCGCCGACAGCGGGGGCCCGAACACCGGGGAGCTGTTTTTT	CAIADSGGPNTGELFF
TRBV28	-	TRBJ1-6	-	TGTGCCACCAAGTTAGGTGGGGGGCCCAGCTGGAGGTCACCCCTCCACTTT	CATKLGGGPSWRSPLHF
TRBV25-1	-	TRBJ1-1	-	TGTGCCAGCAGTGAATGGGAGGACACTGAAGCTTTCTTT	CASSEWEDTEAFF
TRBV9	-	TRBJ2-1	TRBD2	TGTGCCAGCAGCGTAGAGGGCGGGGGGCCCAGGGAGCAGTTCTTC	CASSVEGGGPREQFF